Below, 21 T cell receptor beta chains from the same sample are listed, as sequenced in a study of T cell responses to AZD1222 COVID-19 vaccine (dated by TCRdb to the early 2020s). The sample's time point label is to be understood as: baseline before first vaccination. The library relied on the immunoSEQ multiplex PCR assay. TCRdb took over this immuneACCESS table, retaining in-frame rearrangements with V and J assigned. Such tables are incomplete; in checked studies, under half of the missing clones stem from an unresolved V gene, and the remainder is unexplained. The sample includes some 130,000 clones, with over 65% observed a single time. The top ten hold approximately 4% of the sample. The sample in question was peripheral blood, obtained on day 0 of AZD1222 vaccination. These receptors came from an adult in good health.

DNA for the CDR3: TGCGCCAGCAGCTTCGGGCTCGCGGAGGAGCAGTACTTC. This codes for CASSFGLAEEQYF. This chain uses TRBV5-1 with TRBJ2-7; D uncertain. Germline lookup yields CDR1 SGHRS and CDR2 YFSETQ. Trimming removed 2 bases at V and 7 bases at J, with 13 bases between. The CDR3 has 13 residues.

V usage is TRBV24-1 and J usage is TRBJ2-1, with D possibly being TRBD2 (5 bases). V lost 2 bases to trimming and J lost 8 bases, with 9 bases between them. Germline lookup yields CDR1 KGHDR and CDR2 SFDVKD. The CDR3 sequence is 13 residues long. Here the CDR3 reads CATSDSGLDEQFF. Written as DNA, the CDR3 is TGTGCCACCAGTGATTCCGGACTGGATGAGCAGTTCTTC.

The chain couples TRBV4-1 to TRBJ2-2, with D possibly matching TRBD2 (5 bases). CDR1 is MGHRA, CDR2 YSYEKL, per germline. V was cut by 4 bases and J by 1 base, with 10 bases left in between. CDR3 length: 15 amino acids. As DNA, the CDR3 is TGCGCCAGCAGCCCCCTCGGAGGGAACACCGGGGAGCTGTTTTTT. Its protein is CASSPLGGNTGELFF.

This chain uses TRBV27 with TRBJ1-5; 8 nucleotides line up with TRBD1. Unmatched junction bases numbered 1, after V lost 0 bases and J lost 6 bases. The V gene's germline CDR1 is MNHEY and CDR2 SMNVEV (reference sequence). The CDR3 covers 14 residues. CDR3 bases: TGTGCCAGCAGTTTATCCAGGGGGCGTCAGCCCCAGCATTTT. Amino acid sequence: CASSLSRGRQPQHF.

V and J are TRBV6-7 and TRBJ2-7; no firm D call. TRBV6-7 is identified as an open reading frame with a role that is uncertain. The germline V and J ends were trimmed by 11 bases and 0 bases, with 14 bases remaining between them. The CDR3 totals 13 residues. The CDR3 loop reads CAPEHGSSYEQYF. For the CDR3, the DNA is TGTGCCCCCGAACATGGATCCTCCTACGAGCAGTACTTC.

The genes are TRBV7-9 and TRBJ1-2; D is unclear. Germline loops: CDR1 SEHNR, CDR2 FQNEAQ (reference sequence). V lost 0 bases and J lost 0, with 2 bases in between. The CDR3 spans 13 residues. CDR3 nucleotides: TGTGCCAGCAGCTTAGCCTCTAACTATGGCTACACCTTC. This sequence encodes CASSLASNYGYTF. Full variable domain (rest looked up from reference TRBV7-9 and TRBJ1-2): DTGVSQNPRHKITKRGQNVTFRCDPISEHNRLYWYRQTLGQGPEFLTYFQNEAQLEKSRLLSDRFSAERPKGSFSTLEIQRTEQGDSAMYLCASSLASNYGYTFGSGTRLTVV.

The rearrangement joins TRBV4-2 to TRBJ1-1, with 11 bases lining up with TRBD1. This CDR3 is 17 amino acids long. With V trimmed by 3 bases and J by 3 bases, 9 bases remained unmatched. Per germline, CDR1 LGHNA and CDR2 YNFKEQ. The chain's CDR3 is CASSHVGQGAGDTEAFF. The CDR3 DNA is TGTGCCAGCAGCCATGTTGGACAGGGGGCGGGGGACACTGAAGCTTTCTTT.

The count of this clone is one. For the CDR3, the DNA is TGTGCCAGCAGCTTGGCCGACTTGGCTTTCTTT. As protein: CASSLADLAFF. The chain carries TRBV5-8 and TRBJ1-1; D remains unclear. Germline V CDR1 and CDR2: SGHTS, YDEGEE. The CDR3 has 11 residues. The V gene lost 0 bases and the J gene lost 11 bases, with 8 bases spanning the gap.

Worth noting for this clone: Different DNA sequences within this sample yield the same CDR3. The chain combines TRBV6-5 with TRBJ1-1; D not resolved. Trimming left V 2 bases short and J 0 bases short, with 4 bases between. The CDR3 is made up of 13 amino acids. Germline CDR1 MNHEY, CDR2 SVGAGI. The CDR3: CASSYSVNTEAFF. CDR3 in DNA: TGTGCCAGCAGTTACAGCGTGAACACTGAAGCTTTCTTT.

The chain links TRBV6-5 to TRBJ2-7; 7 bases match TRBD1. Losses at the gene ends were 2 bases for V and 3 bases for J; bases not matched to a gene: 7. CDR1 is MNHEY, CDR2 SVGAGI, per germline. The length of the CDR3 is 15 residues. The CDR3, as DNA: TGTGCCAGCAGTTACCAGACAGGGAGAGTCTACGAGCAGTACTTC. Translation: CASSYQTGRVYEQYF.

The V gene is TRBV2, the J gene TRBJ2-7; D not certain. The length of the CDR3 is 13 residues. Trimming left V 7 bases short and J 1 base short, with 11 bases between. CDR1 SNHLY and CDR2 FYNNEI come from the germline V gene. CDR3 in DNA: TGTGCCAGCATCCAAACCCATTCCTACGAGCAGTACTTC. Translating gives CASIQTHSYEQYF.

CDR3 DNA sequence: TGTGCCACACTAGCCCGGGCTCCCCAGAGCTCCTACAATGAGCAGTTCTTC. Residues: CATLARAPQSSYNEQFF. The chain joins TRBV28 to TRBJ2-1, with D tentatively TRBD2 (6 bases). CDR1 MDHEN and CDR2 SYDVKM come from the germline V gene. This CDR3 has 17 residues. The V end lost 10 bases, the J end lost 0 bases, and 22 bases lay between the germline ends.

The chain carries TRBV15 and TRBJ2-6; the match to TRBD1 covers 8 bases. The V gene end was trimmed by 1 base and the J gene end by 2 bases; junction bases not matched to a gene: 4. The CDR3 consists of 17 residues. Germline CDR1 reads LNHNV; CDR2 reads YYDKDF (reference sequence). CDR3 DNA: TGTGCCACCAGCAGAGTTCAGGGGGCGCCTGGGGCCAACGTCCTGACTTTC. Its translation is CATSRVQGAPGANVLTF.

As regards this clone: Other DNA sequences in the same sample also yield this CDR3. This CDR3 is CASSEWGGNNQPQHF. The DNA of the CDR3 is TGTGCCAGCAGTGAATGGGGCGGCAACAATCAGCCCCAGCATTTT. V usage is TRBV6-1 and J usage is TRBJ1-5; D is perhaps TRBD1 (5 bases). V lost 2 bases and J 3 bases, leaving 11 bases between the germline ends. Germline values: CDR1 MNHNS, CDR2 SASEGT. The CDR3 is 15 residues long.

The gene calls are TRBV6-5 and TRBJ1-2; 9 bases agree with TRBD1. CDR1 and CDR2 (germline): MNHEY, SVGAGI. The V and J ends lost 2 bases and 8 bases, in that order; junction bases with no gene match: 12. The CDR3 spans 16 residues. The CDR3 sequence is CASSYPSPGQGYGYTF. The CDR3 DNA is TGTGCCAGCAGTTACCCCTCTCCGGGACAGGGTTACGGCTACACCTTC.

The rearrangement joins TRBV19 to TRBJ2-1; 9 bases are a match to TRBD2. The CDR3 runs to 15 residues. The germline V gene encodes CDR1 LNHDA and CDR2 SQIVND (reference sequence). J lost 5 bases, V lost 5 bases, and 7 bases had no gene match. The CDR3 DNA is TGTGCCAGTAGTGTTTTAGCGGGGGACCACAATGAGCAGTTCTTC. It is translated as CASSVLAGDHNEQFF.

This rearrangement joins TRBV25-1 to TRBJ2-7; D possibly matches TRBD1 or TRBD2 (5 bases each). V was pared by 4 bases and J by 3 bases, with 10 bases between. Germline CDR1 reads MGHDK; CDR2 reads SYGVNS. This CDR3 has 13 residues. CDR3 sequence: CASSGDGGYEQYF. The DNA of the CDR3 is TGTGCCAGCAGTGGGGACGGAGGCTACGAGCAGTACTTC.

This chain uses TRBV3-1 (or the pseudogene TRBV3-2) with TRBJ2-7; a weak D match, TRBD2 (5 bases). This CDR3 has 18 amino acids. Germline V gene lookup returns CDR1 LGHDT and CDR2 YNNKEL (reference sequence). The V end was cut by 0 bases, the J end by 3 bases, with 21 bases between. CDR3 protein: CASSQDQSFDREGYEQYF. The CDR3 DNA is TGTGCCAGCAGCCAAGATCAATCCTTTGACCGAGAGGGCTACGAGCAGTACTTC.

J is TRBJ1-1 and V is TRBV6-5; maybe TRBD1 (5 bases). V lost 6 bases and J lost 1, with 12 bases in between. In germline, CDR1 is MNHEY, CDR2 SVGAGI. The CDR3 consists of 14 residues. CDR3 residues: CASRPPDRNTEAFF. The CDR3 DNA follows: TGTGCCAGCAGACCTCCCGACAGGAACACTGAAGCTTTCTTT.

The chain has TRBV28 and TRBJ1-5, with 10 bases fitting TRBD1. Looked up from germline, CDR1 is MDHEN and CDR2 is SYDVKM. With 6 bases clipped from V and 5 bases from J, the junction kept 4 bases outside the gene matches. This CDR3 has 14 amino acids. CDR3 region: CASSWTGGDQPQHF. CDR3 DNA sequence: TGTGCCAGCAGCTGGACAGGGGGGGATCAGCCCCAGCATTTT.

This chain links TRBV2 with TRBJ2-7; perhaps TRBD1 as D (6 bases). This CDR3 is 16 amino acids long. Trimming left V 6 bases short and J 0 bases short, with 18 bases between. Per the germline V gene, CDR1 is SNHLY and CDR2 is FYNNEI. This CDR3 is CASSTGRDKLSYEQYF. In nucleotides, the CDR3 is TGTGCCAGCAGCACGGGCCGGGACAAACTCTCCTACGAGCAGTACTTC. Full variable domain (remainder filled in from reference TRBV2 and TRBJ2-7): EPEVTQTPSHQVTQMGQEVILRCVPISNHLYFYWYRQILGQKVEFLVSFYNNEISEKSEIFDDQFSVERPDGSNFTLKIRSTKLEDSAMYFCASSTGRDKLSYEQYFGPGTRLTVT.